Each of the 24 T cell receptor beta chains below was sequenced from the same sample in a study of blood T cell repertoires in COVID-19. TCRdb's copy holds only in-frame clones and misses some; the assay was immunoSEQ multiplex PCR. Counted here are 300,000 to 450,000 clones, less than 85% occurring once; the ten biggest clones make up 3% to 4%. Source material: peripheral blood. All receptors derive from a woman between 18 and 30 years old with acute or convalescent COVID-19.

The chain joins TRBV6-5 to TRBJ1-2; TRBD1 is a possible D gene (6 bases). This CDR3 has 13 residues. CDR1 is MNHEY and CDR2 is SVGAGI in the germline V gene. V lost 6 bases, J lost 11 bases, and 19 bases lay in between. The CDR3 loop is CASRTTGPRGYTF. In DNA, the CDR3 is TGTGCCAGCAGGACGACTGGCCCCAGGGGATACACCTTC.

This sequence joins TRBV28 and TRBJ2-1; 10 bases agree with TRBD2. The length of the CDR3 is 15 residues. V was clipped by 6 bases and J by 5 bases; unmatched bases: 7. In germline, CDR1 is MDHEN, CDR2 SYDVKM. In DNA form, the CDR3 reads TGTGCCAGCAGGGTTGGAGCGGGAGGGAACAATGAGCAGTTCTTC. It translates to CASRVGAGGNNEQFF.

The chain is built from TRBV7-9 and TRBJ2-5, with 7 nucleotides matching TRBD1. Germline trimming cut 5 bases from V and 5 bases from J; bases unmatched to any gene: 5. Germline V gives CDR1 SEHNR, CDR2 FQNEAQ (reference sequence). This CDR3 region has 13 residues. The chain's CDR3 is CASSLGQVETQYF. The CDR3 region has the DNA TGTGCCAGCAGCCTTGGACAGGTTGAGACCCAGTACTTC.

Of note for this clone: The identical CDR3 is also encoded by other nucleotide sequences in the sample. The chain joins TRBV5-1 to TRBJ1-2; TRBD1 agrees at 11 bases. This CDR3 is 14 amino acids long. The germline V gene has CDR1 SGHRS and CDR2 YFSETQ. Losses at the gene ends were 4 bases for V and 4 bases for J; bases not matched to a gene: 3. CDR3 region: CASSLGTGGYGYTF. As DNA, the CDR3 is TGCGCCAGCAGCCTCGGGACAGGGGGCTATGGCTACACCTTC.

In this sample, this clone turned up a few times. The chain carries TRBV24-1 and TRBJ2-3; a possible D gene is TRBD2 (5 bases). CDR3 length: 13 residues. Trimming shortened V by 3 bases and J by 6 bases, and 9 bases separated the two germline ends. Germline CDR1 and CDR2: KGHDR and SFDVKD. The CDR3 loop is CATSDPSRDTQYF. The DNA of the CDR3 is TGTGCCACCAGTGATCCTAGCAGGGATACGCAGTATTTT.

This chain joins TRBV7-9 and TRBJ1-2; TRBD1 agrees at 7 bases. V lost 5 bases, J lost 5 bases, and 5 bases stayed unmatched. This CDR3 has 13 residues. CDR1 SEHNR and CDR2 FQNEAQ come from the germline V gene (reference sequence). CDR3 protein: CASSRQGVYGYTF. The DNA of the CDR3 is TGTGCCAGCAGCCGACAGGGAGTGTATGGCTACACCTTC.

This clone has a handful of counts. This chain connects TRBV9 to TRBJ2-3, with a weak D call TRBD1 (6 bases). The germline CDR1 and CDR2 sequences are SGDLS and YYNGEE. Trimming removed 0 bases at V and 0 bases at J, with 20 bases between. This CDR3 has 19 amino acids. CDR3 in amino acids: CASSVGGGARDTSTDTQYF. The CDR3, as DNA: TGTGCCAGCAGCGTAGGGGGTGGAGCCCGGGACACTAGCACAGATACGCAGTATTTT.

The gene calls are TRBV24-1 and TRBJ2-1; D gene unclear. The CDR3 length is 14 residues. Trimming removed 9 bases from V and 0 bases from J, with 11 bases in between. From germline, CDR1 is KGHDR and CDR2 SFDVKD. Here the CDR3 reads CATLTGASYNEQFF. CDR3 coding DNA: TGTGCCACCCTAACCGGTGCCTCCTACAATGAGCAGTTCTTC.

This sequence joins TRBV14 and TRBJ2-2; possibly TRBD2 for D (5 bases). The CDR3 sequence is 16 residues long. The V and J ends lost 3 bases and 0 bases respectively, with 11 bases between them. CDR1 SGHDN and CDR2 FVKESK come from the germline V gene. The CDR3 loop reads CASSHLEAANTGELFF. DNA of the CDR3: TGTGCCAGCAGCCATTTGGAGGCCGCGAACACCGGGGAGCTGTTTTTT.

This chain joins TRBV29-1 and TRBJ1-4; the D gene is possibly TRBD1 (5 bases). Germline CDR1 and CDR2: SQVTM and ANQGSEA. CDR3 size: 14 residues. V lost 7 bases and J 5 bases, leaving 17 bases between the germline ends. The CDR3 bases are TGCAGCGCCCAGGGAGGCGGGGGAAATGAAAAACTGTTTTTT. Its protein is CSAQGGGGNEKLFF.

V is TRBV7-9 and J is TRBJ1-2; D is perhaps TRBD1 (5 bases). The V end was cut by 5 bases, the J end by 2 bases, with 12 bases between. This CDR3 comprises 14 residues. In germline, CDR1 is SEHNR, CDR2 FQNEAQ (reference sequence). The CDR3 DNA sequence: TGTGCCAGCAGCCCAACGGGGGGGAACTATGGCTACACCTTC. This translates into CASSPTGGNYGYTF.

The chain recombines TRBV5-5 with TRBJ1-5; weak D call: TRBD1 (5 bases). The CDR3 has 15 residues. Germline V gives CDR1 SGHKS, CDR2 YYEKEE (reference sequence). Trimming removed 9 bases at V and 5 bases at J, with 21 bases between. CDR3 region: CAISQVTRHHQPQHF. CDR3 bases: TGTGCCATATCACAGGTTACTCGGCACCATCAGCCCCAGCATTTT.

The V gene is TRBV10-1, the J gene TRBJ2-2; D remains ambiguous. The CDR3 has 13 amino acids. Looked up from germline, CDR1 is WNHNN and CDR2 is SYGVQD (reference sequence). V was trimmed by 6 bases and J by 5 bases, leaving 10 bases between them. CDR3 sequence: CASSSVRTGELFF. The CDR3 nucleotides read TGCGCCAGCAGCAGTGTTCGTACCGGGGAGCTGTTTTTT.

This clone showed up just a few times. The V call is TRBV19, the J call TRBJ2-2, with D perhaps TRBD1 (5 bases). The V end lost 5 bases, the J end lost 0 bases, and 13 bases lay between the germline ends. The CDR3 covers 16 residues. Germline CDR1 LNHDA, CDR2 SQIVND (reference sequence). The CDR3 DNA follows: TGTGCCAGTAGTGAGTTCGGCAGGGCGAACACCGGGGAGCTGTTTTTT. Translating it yields CASSEFGRANTGELFF.

This clone was found once. The chain joins TRBV28 to TRBJ1-5; D remains unclear. Trimming removed 7 bases from V and 6 bases from J, with 16 bases in between. Germline lookup yields CDR1 MDHEN and CDR2 SYDVKM. The CDR3 spans 14 residues. For the CDR3, the DNA is TGTGCCAGCACCACCTTGGATCGGGGTCAGCCCCAGCATTTT. Translated, it gives CASTTLDRGQPQHF.

This rearrangement joins TRBV29-1 to TRBJ2-3; 11 nucleotides agree with TRBD2. Losses at the gene ends were 6 bases for V and 2 bases for J; bases not matched to a gene: 34. Per the germline V gene, CDR1 is SQVTM and CDR2 is ANQGSEA. This CDR3 contains 24 residues. The CDR3 DNA is TGCAGCGTCGGTATTCTAGCGGGAGGCCTGCTATATCCTAGCACATCGGGGGACACAGATACGCAGTATTTT. Protein sequence: CSVGILAGGLLYPSTSGDTDTQYF.

This clone showed up just once. The V call is TRBV7-2, the J call TRBJ1-5; D is unresolved. Germline V gene data show CDR1 as SGHTA and CDR2 as FQGNSA. Trimming stripped 4 bases from V and 5 bases from J, with 9 bases between. This CDR3 contains 13 residues. The DNA of the CDR3 is TGTGCCAGCAGCTCTCAGCGGGATCAGCCCCAGCATTTT. Translated, it gives CASSSQRDQPQHF. The whole variable domain, filled in from reference TRBV7-2 and TRBJ1-5, reads GAGVSQSPSNKVTEKGKDVELRCDPISGHTALYWYRQSLGQGLEFLIYFQGNSAPDKSGLPSDRFSAERTGGSVSTLTIQRTQQEDSAVYLCASSSQRDQPQHFGDGTRLSIL.

The DNA for the CDR3 is TGTGCCAGCAGTTCCTTCATCTCGACAGATTTAGCTAACTATGGCTACACCTTC. It translates to CASSSFISTDLANYGYTF. The chain links TRBV5-5 to TRBJ1-2; D perhaps matches TRBD1 (5 bases). CDR1 and CDR2 (germline): SGHKS, YYEKEE (reference sequence). The V end was cut by 5 bases, the J end by 0 bases, with 23 bases between. This CDR3 comprises 18 residues.

The V call is TRBV5-4, the J call TRBJ2-7, with D perhaps matching TRBD2 (5 bases). V was cut by 0 bases and J by 3 bases, with 10 bases left in between. This CDR3 contains 14 residues. The V gene's germline CDR1 is SGHNT and CDR2 YYREEE (reference sequence). The CDR3 loop is CASSLAVTSYEQYF. CDR3 DNA sequence: TGTGCCAGCAGCTTGGCCGTCACTAGCTACGAGCAGTACTTC.

The rearrangement uses TRBV28 and TRBJ2-5, with D uncertain. The V end was cut by 5 bases, the J end by 5 bases, with 12 bases between. The CDR3 runs to 13 residues. Per germline, CDR1 MDHEN and CDR2 SYDVKM. The CDR3 DNA reads as TGTGCCAGCAGTATCCTTAGCCCGGAGACCCAGTACTTC. Translated, it gives CASSILSPETQYF.

CDR3 bases: TGTGCCAGCAGCTCAGACGGGGGGAGCACCGGGGAGCTGTTTTTT. Its protein is CASSSDGGSTGELFF. The genes are TRBV5-4 and TRBJ2-2; the match to TRBD2 covers 7 bases. V lost 3 bases to trimming and J lost 4 bases; unmatched junction nucleotides: 6. From germline, CDR1 is SGHNT and CDR2 YYREEE (reference sequence). The length of the CDR3 is 15 residues.

The V gene is TRBV21-1, the J gene TRBJ2-1; whether TRBD1, the table's D call, matches the DNA was not checked. TRBV21-1 is labeled a pseudogene. CDR3 size: 15 residues. The CDR3 DNA is TGTGCCAGCAGCGAGCAGACAGGGGAGGGCAATGAGCAGTTCTTC. It is translated as CASSEQTGEGNEQFF.

The V call is TRBV27, the J call TRBJ1-2, with TRBD1 matching 8 bases. V lost 3 bases and J lost 10; bases outside the gene matches: 10. Germline CDR1 reads MNHEY; CDR2 reads SMNVEV (reference sequence). The CDR3 covers 14 residues. CDR3 sequence: CASSLRTGGNDYTF. The CDR3 DNA sequence: TGTGCCAGCAGTTTGAGAACAGGGGGAAACGACTACACCTTC.

This chain connects TRBV11-2 to TRBJ2-5; D perhaps matches TRBD2 (5 bases). The CDR3 covers 14 residues. V lost 2 bases and J 2 bases, leaving 9 bases between the germline ends. Germline V gives CDR1 SGHAT, CDR2 FQNNGV. CDR3 sequence: CASSLRRVQETQYF. DNA of the CDR3: TGTGCCAGCAGCTTACGGCGGGTGCAAGAGACCCAGTACTTC. The full variable domain, in which reference TRBV11-2 and TRBJ2-5 provide the parts outside the CDR3, is EAGVAQSPRYKIIEKRQSVAFWCNPISGHATLYWYQQILGQGPKLLIQFQNNGVVDDSQLPKDRFSAERLKGVDSTLKIQPAKLEDSAVYLCASSLRRVQETQYFGPGTRLLVL.